This is a list of T cell receptor beta chains from one sample in a study of Ad26.COV2.S vaccination and SARS-CoV-2 variants. Measured with immunoSEQ multiplex PCR; TCRdb has only the in-frame clones, and not every one. The sample includes a few hundred thousand clones, around 86% seen only once; the top ten take roughly 3.6%. The sequencing used peripheral blood, collected in a trial of Ad26.COV2.S vaccine versus placebo. These receptors came from a person aged 18 to 59 who received the Ad26.COV2.S COVID-19 vaccine or a placebo. The CDR3 runs from the conserved cysteine through the conserved F or W. The D gene is left open where the match is weak. Where a row states a size, it is once, few, many or the class of an expanded clone; other rows omit it.

j_call v_call clone_size cdr3_length d_call cdr3_aa cdr3_nt
TRBJ2-7 TRBV4-3 - 15 - CASSQDQAAYYEQYF TGCGCCAGCAGCCAAGATCAGGCCGCTTATTACGAGCAGTACTTC
TRBJ1-2 TRBV6-5 - 12 - CASSSPRVGYTF TGTGCCAGCAGTTCACCTCGGGTTGGCTACACCTTC
TRBJ1-6 TRBV6-5 - 16 - CASSYTTQGWNSPLHF TGTGCCAGCAGTTACACTACACAGGGTTGGAATTCACCCCTCCACTTT
TRBJ1-5 TRBV11-2 - 15 - CASSSQAGVDQPQHF TGTGCCAGCAGCTCCCAGGCAGGGGTGGATCAGCCCCAGCATTTT
TRBJ2-1 TRBV6-6 - 12 - CASSYSVSEQFF TGTGCCAGCAGTTACTCGGTTTCGGAGCAGTTCTTC
TRBJ1-1 TRBV6-2/TRBV6-3 - 12 TRBD1 CASSRTGAEAFF TGTGCCAGCAGCCGCACAGGGGCTGAAGCTTTCTTT
TRBJ1-3 TRBV9 - 14 TRBD1 CASSVTGARNTIYF TGTGCCAGCAGCGTCACAGGGGCCAGAAACACCATATATTTT
TRBJ2-3 TRBV7-3 - 17 TRBD2 CASSARLAGGLTDTQYF TGTGCCAGCAGCGCCAGACTAGCGGGGGGCCTCACAGATACGCAGTATTTT
TRBJ2-1 TRBV7-2 - 17 TRBD2 CASSLVGLVGVHNEQFF TGTGCCAGCAGCTTAGTCGGACTAGTCGGGGTCCACAATGAGCAGTTCTTC
TRBJ1-1 TRBV30 once 14 TRBD1 CAWTADRAYTEAFF TGTGCCTGGACCGCAGACAGGGCTTACACTGAAGCTTTCTTT
TRBJ2-1 TRBV11-3 - 15 TRBD2 CASSQTSGGFDEQFF TGTGCCAGCAGCCAGACTAGCGGGGGGTTCGATGAGCAGTTCTTC
TRBJ1-6 TRBV5-1 few 14 - CASSPQGANSPLHF TGCGCCAGCAGCCCCCAGGGTGCTAATTCACCCCTCCACTTT
TRBJ2-7 TRBV7-2 - 13 - CASNPRGGYEQYF TGTGCCAGCAACCCCAGGGGGGGCTACGAGCAGTACTTC
TRBJ1-6 TRBV5-1 - 13 - CASSLTGYSPLHF TGCGCCAGCAGCCTTACAGGGTACTCACCCCTCCACTTT
TRBJ2-1 TRBV7-2 few 14 - CASSSWGQLREQFF TGTGCCAGCAGCTCGTGGGGGCAGCTCAGGGAGCAGTTCTTC
TRBJ1-4 TRBV29-1 - 14 - CSVATQGSNEKLFF TGCAGCGTTGCAACCCAAGGATCTAATGAAAAACTGTTTTTT
TRBJ2-1 TRBV11-3 - 13 - CASSRDNYNEQFF TGTGCCAGCAGCCGGGACAACTACAATGAGCAGTTCTTC
TRBJ1-1 TRBV6-6 few 12 - CASSLPSTEAFF TGTGCCAGCAGCCTCCCTAGCACTGAAGCTTTCTTT
TRBJ1-5 TRBV10-3 - 13 - CASTGTSAQPQHF TGTGCCAGCACTGGGACCTCAGCGCAGCCCCAGCATTTT
TRBJ2-2 TRBV4-2 - 17 TRBD1 CASSQDVGTGGTGELFF TGTGCCAGCAGCCAAGACGTCGGGACAGGGGGAACCGGGGAGCTGTTTTTT
TRBJ1-1 TRBV7-8 once 14 - CASTLGRVHTEAFF TGTGCCAGCACTCTAGGACGGGTTCACACTGAAGCTTTCTTT
TRBJ2-7 TRBV5-1 - 14 TRBD1 CASSLPGQGYEQYF TGCGCCAGCAGCCTCCCGGGACAGGGCTACGAGCAGTACTTC
TRBJ1-1 TRBV3-1/TRBV3-2 - 14 - CASSQSQGHTEAFF TGTGCCAGCAGCCAATCTCAGGGCCACACTGAAGCTTTCTTT
TRBJ1-4 TRBV6-2/TRBV6-3 few 14 - CASSYSTGREKLFF TGTGCCAGCAGTTACTCCACAGGACGGGAAAAACTGTTTTTT
TRBJ2-7 TRBV7-2 once 12 - CASSWDKYEQYF TGTGCCAGCAGCTGGGACAAGTACGAGCAGTACTTC
TRBJ2-7 TRBV7-9 few 15 TRBD2 CASSLALGLMDEQYF TGTGCCAGCAGCTTAGCGTTGGGACTAATGGACGAGCAGTACTTC
TRBJ1-6 TRBV6-5 - 14 - CASRRERYNSPLHF TGTGCCAGCCGCAGGGAACGCTATAATTCACCCCTCCACTTT
TRBJ2-2 TRBV9 few 15 TRBD1 CASKGDSSNTGELFF TGTGCCAGCAAAGGGGACAGTTCGAACACCGGGGAGCTGTTTTTT
TRBJ2-7 TRBV14 once 14 TRBD1 CASSHGTGTYEQYF TGTGCCAGCAGCCACGGGACAGGGACCTACGAGCAGTACTTC
TRBJ2-3 TRBV13 - 12 - CASSEGTDTQYF TGTGCCAGCAGTGAAGGTACAGATACGCAGTATTTT
TRBJ2-3 TRBV6-2/TRBV6-3 once 15 TRBD1 CASSSYRGRADTQYF TGTGCCAGCAGTTCGTATAGGGGGCGGGCAGATACGCAGTATTTT
TRBJ2-7 TRBV11-2 - 17 TRBD2 CASTGLAGARTTYEQYF TGTGCCAGCACCGGACTAGCGGGGGCCCGAACGACCTACGAGCAGTACTTC
TRBJ1-1 TRBV7-9 - 15 - CASTLGQGGNTEAFF TGTGCCAGCACCTTAGGGCAGGGAGGGAACACTGAAGCTTTCTTT
TRBJ2-2 TRBV28 once 14 - CASSRLGGTGELFF TGTGCCAGCAGCCGGTTAGGGGGAACCGGGGAGCTGTTTTTT
TRBJ2-3 TRBV7-2 - 14 - CASSLWAAGDTQYF TGTGCCAGCAGCTTATGGGCGGCGGGCGATACGCAGTATTTT
TRBJ1-1 TRBV6-4 - 13 - CASSSEENTEAFF TGTGCCAGCAGTAGTGAGGAGAACACTGAAGCTTTCTTT
TRBJ1-1 TRBV7-3 once 13 - CASSFSQNTEAFF TGTGCCAGCAGCTTTAGCCAGAACACTGAAGCTTTCTTT